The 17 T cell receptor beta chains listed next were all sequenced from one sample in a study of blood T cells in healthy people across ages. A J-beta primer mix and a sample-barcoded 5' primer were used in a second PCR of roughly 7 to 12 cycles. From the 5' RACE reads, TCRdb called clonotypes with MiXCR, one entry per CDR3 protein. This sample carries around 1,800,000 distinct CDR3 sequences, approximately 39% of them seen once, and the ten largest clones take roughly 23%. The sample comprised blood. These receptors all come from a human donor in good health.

The CDR3 sequence: CASSLILGLAKETQYF. The CDR3 coding sequence is TGTGCCAGCAGTTTAATCCTGGGACTAGCGAAAGAGACCCAGTACTTC. The chain uses TRBV12-3 or TRBV12-4 and TRBJ2-5, with 10 positions matching TRBD2. The CDR3 consists of 16 residues. V was clipped by 2 bases and J by 3 bases; unmatched bases: 6.

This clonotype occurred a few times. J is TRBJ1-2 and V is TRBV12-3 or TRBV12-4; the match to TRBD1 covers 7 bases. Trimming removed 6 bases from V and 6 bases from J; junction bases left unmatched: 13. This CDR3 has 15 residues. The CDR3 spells CASRIRTGPPHGYTF. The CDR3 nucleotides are TGTGCCAGCAGAATACGGACAGGCCCACCTCATGGCTACACCTTC.

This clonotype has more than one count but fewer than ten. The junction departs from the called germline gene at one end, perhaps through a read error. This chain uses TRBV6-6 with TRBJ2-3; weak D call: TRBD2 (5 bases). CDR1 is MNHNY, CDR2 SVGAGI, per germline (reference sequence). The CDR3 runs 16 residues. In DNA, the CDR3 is TGTGCCAGCAGTTACCCTGGACTGACGAGCACAGATACTCAGTATTTT. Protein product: CASSYPGLTSTDTQYF.

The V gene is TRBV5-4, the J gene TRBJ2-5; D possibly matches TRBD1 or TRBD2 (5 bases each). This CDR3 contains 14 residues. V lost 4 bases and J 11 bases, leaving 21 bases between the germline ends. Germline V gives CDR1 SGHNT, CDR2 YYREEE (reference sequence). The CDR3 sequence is CASSQITEGREQYF. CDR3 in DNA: TGTGCCAGCAGCCAGATAACCGAGGGGCGTGAGCAGTACTTC.

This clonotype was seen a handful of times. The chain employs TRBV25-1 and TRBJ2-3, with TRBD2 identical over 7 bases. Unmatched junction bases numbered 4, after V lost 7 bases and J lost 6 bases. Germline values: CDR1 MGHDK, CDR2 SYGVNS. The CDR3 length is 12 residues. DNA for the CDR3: TGTGCCAGCATGGGAGGGTCGGATACGCAGTATTTT. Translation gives CASMGGSDTQYF. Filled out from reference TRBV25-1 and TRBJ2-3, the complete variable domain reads EADIYQTPRYLVIGTGKKITLECSQTMGHDKMYWYQQDPGMELHLIHYSYGVNSTEKGDLSSESTVSRIRTEHFPLTLESARPSHTSQYLCASMGGSDTQYFGPGTRLTVL.

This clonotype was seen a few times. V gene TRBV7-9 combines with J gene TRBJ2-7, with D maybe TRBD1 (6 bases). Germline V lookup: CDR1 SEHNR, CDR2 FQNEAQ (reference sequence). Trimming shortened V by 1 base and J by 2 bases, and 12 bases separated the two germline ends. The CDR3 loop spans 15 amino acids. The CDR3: CASSLVGGTTYEQYF. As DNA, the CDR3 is TGTGCCAGCAGCTTAGTAGGGGGAACAACCTACGAGCAGTACTTC.

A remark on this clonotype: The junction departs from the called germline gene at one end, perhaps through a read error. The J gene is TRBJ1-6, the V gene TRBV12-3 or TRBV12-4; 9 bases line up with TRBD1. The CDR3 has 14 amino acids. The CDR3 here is CANSLVQGASPLHF. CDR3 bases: TGTGCCAACAGTTTAGTACAGGGGGCTTCACCCCTCCACTTT.

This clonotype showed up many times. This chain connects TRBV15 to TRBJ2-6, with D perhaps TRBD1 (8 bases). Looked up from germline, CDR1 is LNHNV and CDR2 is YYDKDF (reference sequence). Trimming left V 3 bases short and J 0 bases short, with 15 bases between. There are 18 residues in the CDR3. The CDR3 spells CATSRADRDYSGANVLTF. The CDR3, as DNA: TGTGCCACCAGCAGGGCGGACAGGGACTACTCTGGGGCCAACGTCCTGACTTTC.

CDR3 nucleotide sequence: TGTGCCAGCAGACGCGGGACTAGCGGAACACAAGAGACCCAGTACTTC. Its translation: CASRRGTSGTQETQYF. The chain recombines TRBV2 with TRBJ2-5, with 11 bases aligning to TRBD2. Germline V gene data show CDR1 as SNHLY and CDR2 as FYNNEI. V was clipped by 6 bases and J by 2 bases; unmatched bases: 8. CDR3 length equals 16 residues.

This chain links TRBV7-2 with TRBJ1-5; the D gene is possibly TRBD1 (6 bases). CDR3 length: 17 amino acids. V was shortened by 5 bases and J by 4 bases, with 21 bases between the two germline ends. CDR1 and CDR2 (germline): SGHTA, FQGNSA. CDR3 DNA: TGTGCCAGCAGCGGAATACCGGGACAAGTTGTTAATCAGCCCCAGCATTTT. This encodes CASSGIPGQVVNQPQHF.

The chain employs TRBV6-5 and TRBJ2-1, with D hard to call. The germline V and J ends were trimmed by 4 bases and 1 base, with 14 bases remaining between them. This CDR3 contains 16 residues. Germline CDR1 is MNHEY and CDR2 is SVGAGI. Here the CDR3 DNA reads TGTGCCAGCAGTTGGGGATCACTCGGGTCCTACAATGAGCAGTTCTTC. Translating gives CASSWGSLGSYNEQFF.

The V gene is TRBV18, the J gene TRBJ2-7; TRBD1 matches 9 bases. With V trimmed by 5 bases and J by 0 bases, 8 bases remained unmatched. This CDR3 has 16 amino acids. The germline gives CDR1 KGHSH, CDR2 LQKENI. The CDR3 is CASSSTGGQVSYEQYF. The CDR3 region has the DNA TGTGCCAGCTCATCGACAGGGGGGCAAGTCTCCTACGAGCAGTACTTC. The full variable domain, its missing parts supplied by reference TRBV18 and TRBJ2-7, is NAGVMQNPRHLVRRRGQEARLRCSPMKGHSHVYWYRQLPEEGLKFMVYLQKENIIDESGMPKERFSAEFPKEGPSILRIQQVVRGDSAAYFCASSSTGGQVSYEQYFGPGTRLTVT.

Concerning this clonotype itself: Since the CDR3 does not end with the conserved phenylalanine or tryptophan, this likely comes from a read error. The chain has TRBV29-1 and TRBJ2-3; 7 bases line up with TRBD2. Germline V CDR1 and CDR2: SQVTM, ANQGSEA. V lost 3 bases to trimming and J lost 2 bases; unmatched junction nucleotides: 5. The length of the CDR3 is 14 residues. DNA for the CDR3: TGCAGCGTTGAGCGGGGGTCATACACAGATACGCAGTATTTG. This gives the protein CSVERGSYTDTQYL.

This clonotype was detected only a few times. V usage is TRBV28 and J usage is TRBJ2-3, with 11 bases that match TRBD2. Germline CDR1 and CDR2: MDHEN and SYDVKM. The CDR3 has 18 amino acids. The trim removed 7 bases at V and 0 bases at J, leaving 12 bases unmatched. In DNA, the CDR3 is TGTGCCAGCAACCCGGGGGCTAGCGGGGGGACTAGCACAGATACGCAGTATTTT. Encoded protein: CASNPGASGGTSTDTQYF.

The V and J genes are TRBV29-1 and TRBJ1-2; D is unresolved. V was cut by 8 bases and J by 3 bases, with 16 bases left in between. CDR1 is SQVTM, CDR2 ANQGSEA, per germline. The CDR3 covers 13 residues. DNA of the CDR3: TGCAGCCTAGGTGGAAGGTTACACTATGGCTACACCTTC. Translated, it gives CSLGGRLHYGYTF.

CDR3: CASSDRRGAKNIQYF. DNA for the CDR3: TGTGCCAGTAGTGACAGGCGGGGGGCCAAAAACATTCAGTACTTC. V is TRBV19 and J is TRBJ2-4; D perhaps matches TRBD2 (7 bases). The CDR3 spans 15 residues. V was pared by 5 bases and J by 1 base, with 12 bases between. Germline-derived CDR1 and CDR2 are LNHDA and SQIVND (reference sequence).

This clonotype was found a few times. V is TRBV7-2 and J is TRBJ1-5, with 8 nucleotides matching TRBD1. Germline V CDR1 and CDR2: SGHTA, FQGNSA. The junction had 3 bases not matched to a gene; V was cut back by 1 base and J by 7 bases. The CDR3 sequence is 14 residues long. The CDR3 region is CASSLVGTGQPQHF. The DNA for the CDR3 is TGTGCCAGCAGCTTAGTTGGGACAGGACAGCCCCAGCATTTT.